The 14 T cell receptor beta chains presented below share a single source sample, sequenced in a study of T cell clonality in common variable immunodeficiency. The study, taken as a whole, reports: Reportedly, TCR beta sequences from common variable immunodeficiency showed fewer deletions and N-nucleotide insertions.

Profiling relied on immunoSEQ multiplex PCR, and the TCRdb table lists in-frame clones only, not all of them. This repertoire holds approximately 15,000 clones, and none appear only once. These TCRs' antigens remain unknown. Sequencing input: peripheral blood mononuclear cells. The receptors were gathered from a human donor with common variable immunodeficiency.

As regards this clone: Read coverage stops 3 residues before the CDR3 terminus; the germline J gene supplies the remainder. This chain links TRBV7-9 with TRBJ1-1, with D perhaps matching TRBD1 (5 bases). The CDR3 totals 13 residues. The germline V and J ends were trimmed by 3 bases and 4 bases, with 9 bases remaining between them. The germline V gene encodes CDR1 SEHNR and CDR2 FQNEAQ (reference sequence). The CDR3 loop reads CASSFRVGTEAFF. The CDR3 DNA, read in part, is TGTGCCAGCAGCTTCAGGGTGGGCACTGAA.

This clone showed up many times. Coverage ceases 3 residues before the CDR3 finishes, and the germline J gene fills in the end. This chain links TRBV7-6 with TRBJ1-1; TRBD1 matches at 10 bases. The CDR3 runs 15 residues. After removal of 5 bases from V and 1 base from J, the junction contained 4 bases not matched to a gene. Germline V gives CDR1 SGHVS, CDR2 FNYEAQ. Incomplete CDR3 DNA: TGTGCCAGCAGCATGACAGGGGGCGCGAACACTGAA. Encoded protein: CASSMTGGANTE. The complete CDR3 protein is CASSMTGGANTEAFF. The entire variable domain, with the rest obtained from reference TRBV7-6 and TRBJ1-1, is as follows: GAGVSQSPRYKVTKRGQDVALRCDPISGHVSLYWYRQALGQGPEFLTYFNYEAQQDKSGLPNDRFSAERPEGSISTLTIQRTEQRDSAMYRCASSMTGGANTEAFFGQGTRLTVV.

This clone was seen more than once but under ten times. The CDR3 end lies 3 residues beyond the end of the read and is filled in from the germline J gene. The chain couples TRBV30 to TRBJ2-5, with a possible D match to TRBD2 (7 bases). This CDR3 region has 13 residues. The ends were cut back, 1 base at V and 4 bases at J, with 10 bases in the middle. Looked up from germline, CDR1 is GTSNPN and CDR2 is SVGIG (reference sequence). Partial CDR3 DNA: TGTGCCTGGAGTGAAGGGGGGGCAGAGACC. This encodes CAWSEGGAET. The entire CDR3 reads CAWSEGGAETQYF.

Partial CDR3 DNA: TGTGCCTGGGGCCGCGGC. Protein: CAWGRG. The full-length CDR3 reads as CAWGRGYTF. This rearrangement joins TRBV30 to TRBJ1-2; D is undetermined. The read ends 3 residues early relative to the CDR3; the germline J gene fills the gap. Germline values: CDR1 GTSNPN, CDR2 SVGIG (reference sequence). The CDR3 is 9 amino acids. The full variable domain, completed using reference TRBV30 and TRBJ1-2, is SQTIHQWPATLVQPVGSPLSLECTVEGTSNPNLYWYRQAAGRGLQLLFYSVGIGQISSEVPQNLSASRPQDRQFILSSKKLLLSDSGFYLCAWGRGYTFGSGTRLTVV.

A few counts support this clone. The CDR3 end is not reached by the read, which stops 3 residues before it; the germline J gene fills it in. The J gene is TRBJ1-1, the V gene TRBV7-9, with 7 positions matching TRBD1. The CDR3 is 14 amino acids. V lost 5 bases and J lost 7; bases outside the gene matches: 10. In germline, CDR1 is SEHNR, CDR2 FQNEAQ (reference sequence). The CDR3: CASSPQTGSFEAFF. The CDR3 bases that were read are TGTGCCAGCAGCCCGCAGACAGGGAGCTTTGAA.

A word on this clone: With the read ending 3 residues before the CDR3 end, the germline J gene is used to fill in that end. This chain uses TRBV19 with TRBJ1-1; tentative D call: TRBD1 (5 bases). The germline gives CDR1 LNHDA, CDR2 SQIVND (reference sequence). Trimming shortened V by 5 bases and J by 4 bases, and 14 bases separated the two germline ends. The CDR3 sequence is 14 residues long. Here the CDR3 reads CASSWGGGATEAFF. The part of the CDR3 DNA that was read is TGTGCCAGTAGTTGGGGCGGGGGTGCCACTGAA.

This clone was detected only a few times. The read ends 3 residues early relative to the CDR3; the germline J gene fills the gap. The genes are TRBV19 and TRBJ2-5; D remains unclear. V lost 1 base to trimming and J lost 5 bases, with 8 bases between them. The CDR3 has 13 residues. Per the germline V gene, CDR1 is LNHDA and CDR2 is SQIVND (reference sequence). The CDR3 region is CASSIVPFETQYF. CDR3 bases read: TGTGCCAGTAGTATAGTTCCCTTTGAGACC.

In the case of this clone: The read gets to within 3 residues of the CDR3 end, and the germline J gene fills in the rest. The chain uses TRBV7-2 and TRBJ1-1, with 8 nucleotides matching TRBD1. The length of the CDR3 is 13 residues. Germline V lookup: CDR1 SGHTA, CDR2 FQGNSA. Trimming cost V 8 bases and J 1 base; bases outside gene matches: 3. The sequenced CDR3 bases are TGTGCCAGCGGACAGGGTGCGAACACTGAA. Protein sequence: CASGQGANTE. The CDR3 reads in full as CASGQGANTEAFF.

This clone was recorded at least ten times. The CDR3 is CSASGRTGWNTEAFF. The DNA read from the CDR3 is TGCAGTGCTAGCGGGCGGACAGGGTGGAACACTGAA. This chain joins TRBV20-1 and TRBJ1-1, with 8 positions matching TRBD1. The read terminates 3 residues before the CDR3 end, so the remaining end is supplied by the germline J gene. V gave up 3 bases and J gave up 1 base; unmatched junction bases: 7. The CDR3 contains 15 residues. Looked up from germline, CDR1 is DFQATT and CDR2 is SNEGSKA (reference sequence).

Concerning this clone: The read ends 3 residues shy of where the CDR3 ends; the end is completed using the germline J gene. This sequence joins TRBV30 and TRBJ1-4; D uncertain. V was cut by 3 bases and J by 5 bases, with 16 bases left in between. The CDR3 has 15 amino acids. Germline V gene sequence: CDR1 GTSNPN, CDR2 SVGIG (reference sequence). The CDR3 sequence is CAWSGKEGGNEKLFF. The covered CDR3 bases are TGTGCCTGGAGCGGCAAGGAGGGCGGGAATGAAAAA.

A note on this clone: The read terminates 3 residues before the CDR3 end, so the remaining end is supplied by the germline J gene. The genes are TRBV23-1 and TRBJ2-1, with 8 nucleotides matching TRBD2. TRBV23-1 is flagged as an ORF with uncertain function. This CDR3 spans 14 amino acids. V was clipped by 8 bases and J by 9 bases; unmatched bases: 12. Incomplete CDR3 DNA: TGCGCCAGCTGCGGCGGGGGGCAAGGTATTGAG. Translated, it gives CASCGGGQGIE. The complete CDR3 protein is CASCGGGQGIEQFF.

The CDR3 here is CASSTTGGYGYTF. CDR3 DNA, as far as it was read: TGTGCCAGTAGTACCACAGGGGGCTATGGC. This chain joins TRBV19 and TRBJ1-2, with TRBD1 matching over 8 bases. With the read ending 3 residues before the CDR3 end, the germline J gene is used to fill in that end. Per germline, CDR1 LNHDA and CDR2 SQIVND (reference sequence). Trimming cost V 4 bases and J 4 bases; bases outside gene matches: 2. This CDR3 has 13 residues.

About this clone itself: The read ends 3 residues shy of where the CDR3 ends; the end is completed using the germline J gene. This chain joins TRBV7-3 and TRBJ2-3; TRBD2 matches 8 bases. This CDR3 spans 16 amino acids. After removal of 5 bases from V and 4 bases from J, the junction contained 11 bases not matched to a gene. The germline V gene encodes CDR1 SGHTA and CDR2 FQGTGA. The CDR3 bases that were read are TGTGCCAGCAGCCCCTTCCGGGGGGGCGTCGCAGATACG. It codes for CASSPFRGGVADT. In full, the CDR3 is CASSPFRGGVADTQYF.

This clone came up many times. The CDR3 bases that were read are TGTGCCAGCAGCCAAGAGGCCAGCGTTTACAATGAG. Protein: CASSQEASVYNE. The full CDR3 reads CASSQEASVYNEQFF. The chain links TRBV4-2 to TRBJ2-1; D is ambiguous. The DNA ends 3 residues before the CDR3 does, and the rest of the CDR3 is filled in from the germline J gene. The germline gives CDR1 LGHNA, CDR2 YNFKEQ. The CDR3 loop spans 15 amino acids. V lost 0 bases and J 4 bases, leaving 10 bases between the germline ends.